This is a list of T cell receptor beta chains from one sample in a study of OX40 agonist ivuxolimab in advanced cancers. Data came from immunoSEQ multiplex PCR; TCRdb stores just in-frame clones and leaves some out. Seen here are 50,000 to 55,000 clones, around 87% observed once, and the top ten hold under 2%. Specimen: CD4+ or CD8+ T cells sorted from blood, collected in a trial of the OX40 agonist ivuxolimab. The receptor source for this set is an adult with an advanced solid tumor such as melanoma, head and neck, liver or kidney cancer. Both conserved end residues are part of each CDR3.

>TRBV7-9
CASSNTLGRVGDQPQHF
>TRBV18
CASSPQALHNEQFF
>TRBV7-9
CASSLTAAGVDSPLHF
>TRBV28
CASGGTASSGNTIYF
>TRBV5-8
CASSLTTGAMRYSGNTIYF
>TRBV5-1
CASSARFTSGIYEQYF
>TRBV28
CASSLYKSSYNSPLHF
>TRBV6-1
CASSEYAAGYEQFF
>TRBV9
CASSVAPGRSSYEQYF
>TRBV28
CASSLMNTEAFF
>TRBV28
CASSLELAGGRDEQFF
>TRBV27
CASSQGQVNSPLHF
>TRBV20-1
CSALGGNTIYF
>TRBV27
CASSAGALSTGELFF
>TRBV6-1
CASRGQGVGNEQFF
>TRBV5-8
CASRSKGRSLGEQFF
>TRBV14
CASSQDRRGGGEQFF
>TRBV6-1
CASSNSGTRQPQHF
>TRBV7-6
CASSFGTAGRGGNTIYF
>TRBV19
CASLRAGTAGSNQPQHF
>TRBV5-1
CASNPGQGIAAFF
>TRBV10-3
CAIALAGETTDTQYF
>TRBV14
CASSQGDYPQETQYF
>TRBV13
CASSLRQGAVTEAFF
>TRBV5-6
CASSLGAGEAFF
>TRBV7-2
CASSLGAGPYEQYF
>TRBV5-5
CASSLGPGSNQPQHF
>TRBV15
CATSRDYTPGETQYF
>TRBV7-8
CASSLGGQTYSPLHF
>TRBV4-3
CASSLTGYGYTF
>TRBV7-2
CASSLWGLAGYEQYF
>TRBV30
CAWSVPLHSLNNSPLHF